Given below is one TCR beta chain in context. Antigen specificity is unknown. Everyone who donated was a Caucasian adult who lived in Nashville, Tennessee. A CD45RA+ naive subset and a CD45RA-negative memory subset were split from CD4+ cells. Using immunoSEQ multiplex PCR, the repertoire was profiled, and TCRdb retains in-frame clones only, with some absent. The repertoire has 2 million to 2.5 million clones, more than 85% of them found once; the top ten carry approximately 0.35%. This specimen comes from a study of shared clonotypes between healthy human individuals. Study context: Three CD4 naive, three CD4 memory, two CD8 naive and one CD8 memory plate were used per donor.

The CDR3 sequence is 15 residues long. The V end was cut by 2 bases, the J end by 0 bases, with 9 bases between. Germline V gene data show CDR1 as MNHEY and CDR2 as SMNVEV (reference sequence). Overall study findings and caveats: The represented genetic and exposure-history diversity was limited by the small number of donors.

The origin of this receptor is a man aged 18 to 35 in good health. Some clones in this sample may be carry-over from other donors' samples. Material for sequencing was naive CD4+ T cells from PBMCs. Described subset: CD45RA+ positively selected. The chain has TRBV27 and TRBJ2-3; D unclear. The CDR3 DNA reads TGTGCCAGCAGTTTAATCTACTCTAGCACAGATACGCAGTATTTT. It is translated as CASSLIYSSTDTQYF.